This passage covers 32 T cell receptor beta chains from one sample sequenced in a study of T cell responses to AZD1222 COVID-19 vaccine. Clones were sequenced by immunoSEQ multiplex PCR, and TCRdb holds only the in-frame ones, with some missing. This sample yields 150,000 or so clones, of which approximately 85% are seen a single time; around 8.6% belongs to the top ten. The sample consisted of peripheral blood, taken on day 0 of AZD1222 vaccination. These receptors all stem from an adult in good health.

This chain links TRBV28 with TRBJ2-3; D is perhaps TRBD1 or TRBD2 (5 bases each). Trimming removed 7 bases at V and 8 bases at J, with 19 bases between. Germline-derived CDR1 and CDR2 are MDHEN and SYDVKM. The CDR3 has 14 residues. This CDR3 reads CASTIIVGAATQYF. The CDR3 DNA is TGTGCCAGCACGATCATTGTCGGGGCGGCTACGCAGTATTTT.

The rearrangement uses TRBV6-5 and TRBJ2-1; D assignment may be TRBD1 or TRBD2 (5 bases each). Trimming took 1 base from V and 4 from J, leaving 11 bases between them. This CDR3 is built from 15 residues. Per germline, CDR1 MNHEY and CDR2 SVGAGI. The CDR3 reads CASSYLTGLYNEQFF. CDR3 nucleotides: TGTGCCAGCAGTTACTTGACGGGGCTTTACAATGAGCAGTTCTTC.

This chain connects TRBV30 to TRBJ2-5; D is uncertain. The V gene lost 4 bases and the J gene lost 4 bases, with 16 bases spanning the gap. There are 14 residues in the CDR3. CDR1 is GTSNPN and CDR2 is SVGIG in the germline V gene (reference sequence). The CDR3 spells CAWIGPWGRETQYF. The CDR3, as DNA: TGTGCCTGGATAGGTCCCTGGGGTCGAGAGACCCAGTACTTC.

This rearrangement joins TRBV5-1 to TRBJ1-3, with a weak D call TRBD1 (5 bases). Looked up from germline, CDR1 is SGHRS and CDR2 is YFSETQ. Trimming left V 1 base short and J 1 base short, with 12 bases between. CDR3 length: 16 residues. CDR3 region: CASSLSSGQSGNTIYF. CDR3 bases: TGCGCCAGCAGCTTGTCCTCAGGGCAATCTGGAAACACCATATATTTT.

The chain has TRBV6-1 and TRBJ1-6; D uncertain. Trimming removed 2 bases at V and 8 bases at J, with 13 bases between. The length of the CDR3 is 15 residues. Per the germline V gene, CDR1 is MNHNS and CDR2 is SASEGT. This chain's CDR3 is CASSEYRPTDSPLHF. CDR3 in DNA: TGTGCCAGCAGTGAATATAGGCCGACGGATTCACCCCTCCACTTT.

This sequence joins TRBV9 and TRBJ2-5; D is unresolved. In germline, CDR1 is SGDLS, CDR2 YYNGEE. Trimming shortened V by 0 bases and J by 5 bases, and 5 bases separated the two germline ends. The CDR3 covers 12 residues. The DNA of the CDR3 is TGTGCCAGCAGCGTAGGGGGTGAGACCCAGTACTTC. Protein: CASSVGGETQYF.

This rearrangement joins TRBV19 to TRBJ1-5; D uncertain. The ends were cut back, 4 bases at V and 0 bases at J, with 13 bases in the middle. The CDR3 is 16 residues long. Looked up from germline, CDR1 is LNHDA and CDR2 is SQIVND (reference sequence). In DNA form, the CDR3 reads TGTGCCAGTAGTAGGGCCGAGGTTTATAGCAATCAGCCCCAGCATTTT. Its translation: CASSRAEVYSNQPQHF.

This chain joins TRBV11-3 and TRBJ2-7; D is uncertain. CDR3 length equals 15 residues. Looked up from germline, CDR1 is SGHNT and CDR2 is YENEEA. The germline V and J ends were trimmed by 4 bases and 2 bases, with 15 bases remaining between them. DNA for the CDR3: TGTGCCAGCAGCTCGCACCCGGGCCCGGCCTACGAGCAGTACTTC. It yields the protein CASSSHPGPAYEQYF.

This chain connects TRBV7-6 to TRBJ2-5; D not certain. The germline gives CDR1 SGHVS, CDR2 FNYEAQ. V was cut by 2 bases and J by 5 bases, with 3 bases left in between. The CDR3 covers 11 residues. CDR3 sequence (DNA): TGTGCCAGCAGCTTAACCGAGACCCAGTACTTC. Translation: CASSLTETQYF.

This clone was detected only once. The V call is TRBV7-9, the J call TRBJ2-3, with 7 bases that match TRBD1. The germline gives CDR1 SEHNR, CDR2 FQNEAQ (reference sequence). The ends lost 3 bases at V and 4 bases at J; junction bases unmatched: 7. The CDR3 runs to 15 residues. CDR3 residues: CASSFYGTVPDTQYF. The DNA for the CDR3 is TGTGCCAGCAGCTTTTACGGGACAGTACCAGATACGCAGTATTTT.

J is TRBJ2-3 and V is TRBV18, with D possibly TRBD2 on 6 matching bases. The V end lost 3 bases, the J end lost 4 bases, and 8 bases lay between the germline ends. Germline V gives CDR1 KGHSH, CDR2 LQKENI. This CDR3 comprises 13 residues. Written as DNA, the CDR3 is TGTGCCAGCTCACCCCCGGGGGCAGATACGCAGTATTTT. Protein: CASSPPGADTQYF.

The gene calls are TRBV6-6 and TRBJ2-7; D could derive from TRBD1 or TRBD2 (5 bases each). V was clipped by 7 bases and J by 2 bases, with 18 bases between them. Looked up from germline, CDR1 is MNHNY and CDR2 is SVGAGI (reference sequence). The CDR3 extends over 15 amino acids. The CDR3 DNA reads as TGTGCCAGCACTAGGGTCAGGGACGGGGCCTACGAGCAGTACTTC. Amino acid sequence: CASTRVRDGAYEQYF.

The V and J genes are TRBV4-1 and TRBJ2-7, with 11 positions matching TRBD1. The germline CDR1 and CDR2 sequences are MGHRA and YSYEKL. J gave up 5 bases and V 2 bases, and 8 bases lay outside the gene matches. The CDR3 runs 16 residues. DNA of the CDR3: TGCGCCAGCAGCCAATTACCGGGACAGGGGGGACACGAGCAGTACTTC. This encodes CASSQLPGQGGHEQYF.

The genes are TRBV5-1 and TRBJ2-7, with TRBD1 matching over 9 bases. Trimming cost V 7 bases and J 7 bases; bases outside gene matches: 9. Germline V gene sequence: CDR1 SGHRS, CDR2 YFSETQ. This CDR3 spans 13 amino acids. In nucleotides, the CDR3 is TGCGCCAGCTCCCGGGGACAGGGAGGGGAGCAGTACTTC. Residues: CASSRGQGGEQYF.

The V call is TRBV18, the J call TRBJ1-1; D not certain. The CDR3 runs to 12 residues. Trimming pared 3 bases from V and 7 bases from J, leaving 9 bases between. CDR1 is KGHSH, CDR2 LQKENI, per germline. The CDR3 nucleotides read TGTGCCAGCTCACCTTCCGGGGATGAAGCTTTCTTT. Translating it yields CASSPSGDEAFF. Combining the CDR3 with reference TRBV18 and TRBJ1-1 gives the whole variable domain NAGVMQNPRHLVRRRGQEARLRCSPMKGHSHVYWYRQLPEEGLKFMVYLQKENIIDESGMPKERFSAEFPKEGPSILRIQQVVRGDSAAYFCASSPSGDEAFFGQGTRLTVV.

This clone has just a few counts. The genes are TRBV4-1 and TRBJ2-2, with D unresolved. Germline CDR1 and CDR2: MGHRA and YSYEKL. The CDR3 has 15 amino acids. Trimming removed 5 bases at V and 5 bases at J, with 15 bases between. The CDR3 loop is CASSYVWARTGELFF. CDR3 coding DNA: TGCGCCAGCAGCTACGTGTGGGCCCGGACCGGGGAGCTGTTTTTT.

CDR3 loop: CASSNQVLGEAFF. In nucleotides, the CDR3 is TGTGCCAGCAGTAATCAGGTTCTGGGGGAAGCTTTCTTT. V gene TRBV6-5 combines with J gene TRBJ1-1; no reliable D call. Germline values: CDR1 MNHEY, CDR2 SVGAGI. The CDR3 contains 13 residues. Trimming cost V 5 bases and J 8 bases, with 15 bases left between them.

The chain links TRBV18 to TRBJ1-6; D is uncertain. Germline V gene sequence: CDR1 KGHSH, CDR2 LQKENI. The germline V and J ends were trimmed by 6 bases and 6 bases, with 12 bases remaining between them. There are 14 residues in the CDR3. The CDR3 bases are TGTGCCAGCTCCCGGGAATGGGGTAATTCACCCCTCCACTTT. Translation gives CASSREWGNSPLHF. Combining the CDR3 with reference TRBV18 and TRBJ1-6 gives the whole variable domain NAGVMQNPRHLVRRRGQEARLRCSPMKGHSHVYWYRQLPEEGLKFMVYLQKENIIDESGMPKERFSAEFPKEGPSILRIQQVVRGDSAAYFCASSREWGNSPLHFGNGTRLTVT.

This clone occurred a few times. CDR3 loop: CASSFLWNTEAFF. In DNA form, the CDR3 reads TGCGCCAGCAGCTTCCTGTGGAACACTGAAGCTTTCTTT. J is TRBJ1-1 and V is TRBV5-1; D unresolved. The CDR3 totals 13 residues. From germline, CDR1 is SGHRS and CDR2 YFSETQ. The V end lost 2 bases, the J end lost 1 base, and 6 bases lay between the germline ends. Based on the CDR3 plus reference TRBV5-1 and TRBJ1-1, the full variable domain is KAGVTQTPRYLIKTRGQQVTLSCSPISGHRSVSWYQQTPGQGLQFLFEYFSETQRNKGNFPGRFSGRQFSNSRSEMNVSTLELGDSALYLCASSFLWNTEAFFGQGTRLTVV.

This chain uses TRBV10-3 with TRBJ2-7; 8 nucleotides agree with TRBD1. The CDR3 loop spans 16 amino acids. Trimming cost V 0 bases and J 2 bases; bases outside gene matches: 6. Germline CDR1 reads ENHRY; CDR2 reads SYGVKD. The CDR3 loop reads CAISESTWTGTYEQYF. In DNA, the CDR3 is TGTGCCATCAGTGAGTCGACGTGGACAGGGACCTACGAGCAGTACTTC.

This chain connects TRBV28 to TRBJ1-4; a weak D match, TRBD1 (5 bases). V gave up 3 bases and J gave up 7 bases, with 12 bases separating them. Germline CDR1 reads MDHEN; CDR2 reads SYDVKM. The CDR3 runs to 14 residues. The DNA of the CDR3 is TGTGCCAGCAGTTTTGGGGGAAGTATTGAAAAACTGTTTTTT. Protein sequence: CASSFGGSIEKLFF.

V is TRBV2 and J is TRBJ2-1; the match to TRBD2 covers 10 bases. Trimming cost V 7 bases and J 9 bases; bases outside gene matches: 6. CDR3 size: 13 residues. CDR1 is SNHLY, CDR2 FYNNEI, per germline. DNA of the CDR3: TGTGCCAGCAAGCAGCGGGAGGGACTTGAGCAGTTCTTC. It translates to CASKQREGLEQFF.

This rearrangement joins TRBV4-2 to TRBJ1-2; D remains ambiguous. Germline-derived CDR1 and CDR2 are LGHNA and YNFKEQ. The CDR3 contains 15 residues. V was trimmed by 0 bases and J by 2 bases, leaving 10 bases between them. CDR3 loop: CASSQDRAVNYGYTF. The DNA for the CDR3 is TGTGCCAGCAGCCAAGATCGGGCGGTAAACTATGGCTACACCTTC.

This clone has only a few counts. This chain uses TRBV28 with TRBJ2-7, with D possibly matching TRBD2 (6 bases). Trimming took 5 bases from V and 2 from J, leaving 13 bases between them. Germline CDR1 is MDHEN and CDR2 is SYDVKM. The CDR3 totals 14 residues. The CDR3 is CASSVGGSTYEQYF. For the CDR3, the DNA is TGTGCCAGCAGTGTTGGGGGGTCAACCTACGAGCAGTACTTC.

V gene TRBV11-2 combines with J gene TRBJ2-1; D is perhaps TRBD2 (6 bases). Germline CDR1 reads SGHAT; CDR2 reads FQNNGV. The CDR3 runs 15 residues. V was shortened by 6 bases and J by 2 bases, with 14 bases between the two germline ends. The CDR3 coding sequence is TGTGCCAGCAGTTCCCTAGCGCTCACCTACAATGAGCAGTTCTTC. It yields the protein CASSSLALTYNEQFF. Supplemented by reference TRBV11-2 and TRBJ2-1, the full variable domain reads EAGVAQSPRYKIIEKRQSVAFWCNPISGHATLYWYQQILGQGPKLLIQFQNNGVVDDSQLPKDRFSAERLKGVDSTLKIQPAKLEDSAVYLCASSSLALTYNEQFFGPGTRLTVL.

J is TRBJ1-1 and V is TRBV30; D not resolved. The CDR3 is 11 amino acids. The V gene lost 3 bases and the J gene lost 1 base, with 3 bases spanning the gap. CDR1 is GTSNPN and CDR2 is SVGIG in the germline V gene (reference sequence). The CDR3: CAWRGNTEAFF. The DNA for the CDR3 is TGTGCCTGGAGGGGGAACACTGAAGCTTTCTTT. Full variable domain (rest looked up from reference TRBV30 and TRBJ1-1): SQTIHQWPATLVQPVGSPLSLECTVEGTSNPNLYWYRQAAGRGLQLLFYSVGIGQISSEVPQNLSASRPQDRQFILSSKKLLLSDSGFYLCAWRGNTEAFFGQGTRLTVV.

This rearrangement joins TRBV9 to TRBJ2-3; tentatively, D is TRBD2 (5 bases). The V gene lost 1 base and the J gene lost 3 bases, with 9 bases spanning the gap. This CDR3 is built from 14 residues. The germline CDR1 and CDR2 sequences are SGDLS and YYNGEE. Written as DNA, the CDR3 is TGTGCCAGCAGCGTAACCCGCGGGACAGATACGCAGTATTTT. It encodes CASSVTRGTDTQYF.

The gene calls are TRBV6-5 and TRBJ1-2; 8 positions match TRBD1. This CDR3 contains 15 residues. After removal of 5 bases from V and 5 bases from J, the junction contained 10 bases not matched to a gene. Germline CDR1 MNHEY, CDR2 SVGAGI. DNA for the CDR3: TGTGCCAGCAGTCGCCATCAGGGGGCACGATATGGCTACACCTTC. The encoded protein is CASSRHQGARYGYTF.

The chain combines TRBV4-2 with TRBJ1-1; D is possibly TRBD1 (5 bases). The germline CDR1 and CDR2 sequences are LGHNA and YNFKEQ. Between the trimmed V and J ends, which lost 7 bases and 0 bases, there was a span of 27 bases. The CDR3 is made up of 19 amino acids. CDR3 protein: CASTPHALIDAGVNTEAFF. CDR3 in DNA: TGTGCCAGCACCCCACACGCCTTAATAGACGCGGGGGTGAACACTGAAGCTTTCTTT.

This chain links TRBV28 with TRBJ2-1; 13 bases agree with TRBD2. The germline gives CDR1 MDHEN, CDR2 SYDVKM. The CDR3 spans 17 residues. V dropped 5 bases and J dropped 4; count of bases not matched to a gene: 8. The CDR3 here is CASSGAGTSGAYNEQFF. DNA of the CDR3: TGTGCCAGCAGTGGGGCCGGGACTAGCGGGGCATACAATGAGCAGTTCTTC.

The V call is TRBV10-1, the J call TRBJ1-5; D not certain. From germline, CDR1 is WNHNN and CDR2 SYGVQD (reference sequence). V lost 4 bases to trimming and J lost 5 bases, with 3 bases between them. The CDR3 extends over 11 amino acids. The CDR3 nucleotides are TGCGCCAGCAGTGGGTATCAGCCCCAGCATTTT. It is translated as CASSGYQPQHF.

The rearrangement uses TRBV27 and TRBJ1-1, with unresolved D. Germline V gene sequence: CDR1 MNHEY, CDR2 SMNVEV (reference sequence). V lost 6 bases and J 11 bases, leaving 19 bases between the germline ends. The CDR3 is made up of 13 amino acids. CDR3 region: CASRPLSGVGAFF. As DNA, the CDR3 is TGTGCCAGCAGGCCCCTGAGCGGTGTTGGGGCTTTCTTT.